Listed here are 20 T cell receptor beta chains from one sample, sequenced in a study of glioma-infiltrating T cells after dendritic cell vaccination. Clones were read by immunoSEQ multiplex PCR, and TCRdb kept only the in-frame ones, dropping some. The sample includes 93,000 or so clones, roughly 80% of them seen just once. The sequencing here drew on blood, taken before dendritic cell vaccination. Receptors originate from a human donor with glioblastoma.

This clone has only one observation. The chain carries TRBV6-1 and TRBJ1-2, with D possibly being TRBD1 (5 bases). CDR1 and CDR2 (germline): MNHNS, SASEGT. CDR3 length: 14 amino acids. V lost 7 bases and J 3 bases, leaving 15 bases between the germline ends. CDR3 DNA sequence: TGTGCCAGCACGACCGACCCGGGGGACTATGGCTACACCTTC. Translated, it gives CASTTDPGDYGYTF.

J is TRBJ2-6 and V is TRBV27; 7 nucleotides match TRBD1. Germline CDR1 is MNHEY and CDR2 is SMNVEV (reference sequence). This CDR3 contains 16 residues. The V and J ends lost 10 bases and 0 bases, in that order; junction bases with no gene match: 9. The CDR3 coding sequence is TGTGCCACCCAGACAGGGACCTACTCTGGGGCCAACGTCCTGACTTTC. Translating it yields CATQTGTYSGANVLTF. Supplemented by reference TRBV27 and TRBJ2-6, the full variable domain reads EAQVTQNPRYLITVTGKKLTVTCSQNMNHEYMSWYRQDPGLGLRQIYYSMNVEVTDKGDVPEGYKVSRKEKRNFPLILESPSPNQTSLYFCATQTGTYSGANVLTFGAGSRLTVL.

The chain combines TRBV9 with TRBJ2-5; TRBD1 matches 7 bases. The germline CDR1 and CDR2 sequences are SGDLS and YYNGEE. The CDR3 runs to 15 residues. The J segment lost 2 bases and the V segment lost 3 bases, leaving 7 bases of the junction unmatched. The CDR3: CASSDRDREQETQYF. Written as DNA, the CDR3 is TGTGCCAGCAGCGACAGGGACAGAGAACAAGAGACCCAGTACTTC. Full variable domain (outside the CDR3, taken from reference TRBV9 and TRBJ2-5): DSGVTQTPKHLITATGQRVTLRCSPRSGDLSVYWYQQSLDQGLQFLIQYYNGEERAKGNILERFSAQQFPDLHSELNLSSLELGDSALYFCASSDRDREQETQYFGPGTRLLVL.

The chain carries TRBV5-5 and TRBJ1-1, with D possibly matching TRBD1 (6 bases). CDR3 size: 14 residues. Per germline, CDR1 SGHKS and CDR2 YYEKEE (reference sequence). Trimming removed 4 bases at V and 1 base at J, with 11 bases between. The CDR3 DNA follows: TGTGCCAGCAGCCAACAGGGATGGAACACTGAAGCTTTCTTT. Protein sequence: CASSQQGWNTEAFF.

This clone occurred a few times. The chain is built from TRBV21-1 and TRBJ2-7; the table's D gene call, TRBD1, was not cross checked with the DNA. TRBV21-1 is listed as a pseudogene. The CDR3 contains 16 residues. Written as DNA, the CDR3 is TGTGCCAGCAGCAAAGGTGGGACAGTGGTCCCCTACGAGCAGTACTTC. Translated, it gives CASSKGGTVVPYEQYF.

The chain is built from TRBV6-5 and TRBJ1-3; D remains ambiguous. The CDR3 totals 15 residues. Trimming removed 5 bases from V and 2 bases from J, with 13 bases in between. The germline gives CDR1 MNHEY, CDR2 SVGAGI. The CDR3 DNA reads TGTGCCAGCAGTGTCACGTGGTCAGCTGGAAACACCATATATTTT. As protein: CASSVTWSAGNTIYF.

This chain links TRBV7-8 with TRBJ2-2, with 14 bases aligning to TRBD2. CDR3 size: 19 residues. The germline V gene has CDR1 SGHVS and CDR2 FQNEAQ. V was clipped by 1 base and J by 5 bases; unmatched bases: 9. DNA of the CDR3: TGTGCCAGCAGCTTAGATAGACTAGCGGGGGGGCGTAGAACCGGGGAGCTGTTTTTT. It codes for CASSLDRLAGGRRTGELFF.

This clone showed up just a few times. This sample includes further DNA sequences coding for the same CDR3. This chain uses TRBV4-1 with TRBJ1-3; D ambiguous. The CDR3 has 14 residues. Between the trimmed V and J ends, which lost 2 bases and 1 base, there was a span of 6 bases. From germline, CDR1 is MGHRA and CDR2 YSYEKL. The chain's CDR3 is CASSQRESGNTIYF. The CDR3 DNA sequence: TGCGCCAGCAGCCAACGGGAATCTGGAAACACCATATATTTT.

This clone was counted only a few times. This chain connects TRBV11-2 to TRBJ2-1; tentative D call: TRBD1 (6 bases). This CDR3 is built from 16 residues. Germline lookup yields CDR1 SGHAT and CDR2 FQNNGV. Trimming pared 5 bases from V and 3 bases from J, leaving 17 bases between. CDR3 loop: CASSPEWGRFYNEQFF. The CDR3 nucleotides read TGTGCCAGCAGCCCCGAGTGGGGGCGGTTCTACAATGAGCAGTTCTTC.

The chain joins TRBV7-8 to TRBJ2-3; 8 nucleotides agree with TRBD2. Germline trimming cut 6 bases from V and 3 bases from J; bases unmatched to any gene: 11. The CDR3 length is 16 residues. Germline V lookup: CDR1 SGHVS, CDR2 FQNEAQ. In DNA form, the CDR3 reads TGTGCCAGCAGAGAGGGGCGACTAGCGAGGACAGATACGCAGTATTTT. The encoded protein is CASREGRLARTDTQYF.

The gene calls are TRBV19 and TRBJ2-5, with a weak D call TRBD2 (5 bases). V gave up 5 bases and J gave up 3 bases, with 10 bases separating them. Germline CDR1 LNHDA, CDR2 SQIVND (reference sequence). The CDR3 runs 13 residues. CDR3 residues: CASSVGDKETQYF. As DNA, the CDR3 is TGTGCCAGTAGTGTCGGGGATAAAGAGACCCAGTACTTC.

This clone appeared a single time. The gene calls are TRBV5-1 and TRBJ2-7; unclear D gene. This CDR3 region has 12 residues. V dropped 0 bases and J dropped 6 bases, with 7 bases sitting between them. The germline CDR1 and CDR2 sequences are SGHRS and YFSETQ. CDR3 residues: CASSLDISEQYF. DNA of the CDR3: TGCGCCAGCAGCTTGGATATCTCCGAGCAGTACTTC.

This clone showed up just once. V usage is TRBV5-1 and J usage is TRBJ2-7; 10 nucleotides line up with TRBD1. V lost 3 bases to trimming and J lost 4 bases; unmatched junction nucleotides: 4. The CDR3 consists of 14 residues. From germline, CDR1 is SGHRS and CDR2 YFSETQ. The CDR3 here is CASSSGTGAYEQYF. In nucleotides, the CDR3 is TGCGCCAGCAGCTCCGGGACAGGGGCGTACGAGCAGTACTTC. Variable domain in full (rest from reference TRBV5-1 and TRBJ2-7): KAGVTQTPRYLIKTRGQQVTLSCSPISGHRSVSWYQQTPGQGLQFLFEYFSETQRNKGNFPGRFSGRQFSNSRSEMNVSTLELGDSALYLCASSSGTGAYEQYFGPGTRLTVT.

The chain carries TRBV9 and TRBJ2-1, with 7 bases aligning to TRBD2. J was trimmed by 8 bases and V by 0 bases; bases with no gene match: 8. CDR1 and CDR2 (germline): SGDLS, YYNGEE. The CDR3 covers 15 residues. The CDR3 reads CASSVAPGGGYEQFF. In DNA, the CDR3 is TGTGCCAGCAGCGTAGCCCCGGGGGGAGGGTATGAGCAGTTCTTC.

The chain couples TRBV5-1 to TRBJ2-3; 8 bases agree with TRBD1. V dropped 6 bases and J dropped 1; count of bases not matched to a gene: 4. Germline assignment: CDR1 SGHRS and CDR2 YFSETQ. The CDR3 runs to 14 residues. The DNA for the CDR3 is TGCGCCAGCACGTCGACAGGGGGCACAGATACGCAGTATTTT. It codes for CASTSTGGTDTQYF.

This clone has a handful of counts. The CDR3 DNA sequence: TGTGCCAGTAGTATTGCAGTGAACACTGAAGCTTTCTTT. This gives the protein CASSIAVNTEAFF. The chain uses TRBV19 and TRBJ1-1; D unclear. The CDR3 loop spans 13 amino acids. Germline values: CDR1 LNHDA, CDR2 SQIVND (reference sequence). Trimming took off 3 bases at V and 0 bases at J, with 5 bases between the two ends.

The rearrangement uses TRBV7-9 and TRBJ2-1; 8 positions match TRBD2. The CDR3 length is 15 residues. V gave up 5 bases and J gave up 2 bases; unmatched junction bases: 5. Germline V CDR1 and CDR2: SEHNR, FQNEAQ (reference sequence). In DNA, the CDR3 is TGTGCCAGCAGCCGGGGGGGTACCCCCTACAATGAGCAGTTCTTC. Its protein product is CASSRGGTPYNEQFF. Variable domain in full (rest from reference TRBV7-9 and TRBJ2-1): DTGVSQNPRHKITKRGQNVTFRCDPISEHNRLYWYRQTLGQGPEFLTYFQNEAQLEKSRLLSDRFSAERPKGSFSTLEIQRTEQGDSAMYLCASSRGGTPYNEQFFGPGTRLTVL.

Only a few counts were recorded for this clone. This chain joins TRBV19 and TRBJ2-3; 9 nucleotides match TRBD2. The CDR3 covers 16 residues. The ends lost 7 bases at V and 3 bases at J; junction bases unmatched: 11. Germline V gene lookup returns CDR1 LNHDA and CDR2 SQIVND (reference sequence). The CDR3 DNA reads TGTGCCAGTAAAAGTATTCGCGGGGGGGGGACAGATACGCAGTATTTT. Encoded protein: CASKSIRGGGTDTQYF.

J is TRBJ1-1 and V is TRBV30, with unresolved D. Germline lookup yields CDR1 GTSNPN and CDR2 SVGIG (reference sequence). V was trimmed by 0 bases and J by 8 bases, leaving 19 bases between them. The CDR3 is 15 amino acids. This CDR3 reads CAWSVPERTRQEAFF. The CDR3 coding sequence is TGTGCCTGGAGTGTACCCGAGCGCACAAGGCAGGAAGCTTTCTTT.

The chain uses TRBV7-2 and TRBJ1-6, with a tentative D call TRBD1 (5 bases). V was cut by 1 base and J by 3 bases, with 7 bases left in between. The CDR3 has 15 amino acids. The germline V gene encodes CDR1 SGHTA and CDR2 FQGNSA. CDR3 bases: TGTGCCAGCAGCTTAGAGACAGTCTATAATTCACCCCTCCACTTT. This gives the protein CASSLETVYNSPLHF.